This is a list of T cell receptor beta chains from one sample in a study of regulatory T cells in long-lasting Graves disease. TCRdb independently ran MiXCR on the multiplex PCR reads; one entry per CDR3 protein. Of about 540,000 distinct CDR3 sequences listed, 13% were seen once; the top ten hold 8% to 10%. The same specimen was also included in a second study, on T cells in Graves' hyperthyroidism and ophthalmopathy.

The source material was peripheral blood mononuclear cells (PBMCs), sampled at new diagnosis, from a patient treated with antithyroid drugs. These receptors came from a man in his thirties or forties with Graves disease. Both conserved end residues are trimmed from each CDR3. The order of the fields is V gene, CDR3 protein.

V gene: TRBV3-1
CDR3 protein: ASVLLGAGELF

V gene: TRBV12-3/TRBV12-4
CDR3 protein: ASMRLGSRSGVTEQF

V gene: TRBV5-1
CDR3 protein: ASSSRGQPSYEQY

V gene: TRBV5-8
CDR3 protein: ASGSLKRSYNEQF

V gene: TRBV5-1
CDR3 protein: ASSSGTGGSDEQF

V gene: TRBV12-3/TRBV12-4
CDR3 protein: ASRDSGSKVQY

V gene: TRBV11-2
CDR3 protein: ASSLSTSVNEQF

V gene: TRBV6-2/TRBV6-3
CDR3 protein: ASNRDRNMATDTQY

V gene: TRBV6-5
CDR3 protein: ASSYWGDLGEETQY

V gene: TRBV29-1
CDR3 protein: SANFDTGELF

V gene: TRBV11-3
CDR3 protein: ASSQDGLWDEQF

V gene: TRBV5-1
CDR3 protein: ASSWGQTEAF

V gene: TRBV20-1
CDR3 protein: SAREIFAGGYEQY

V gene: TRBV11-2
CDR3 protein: ASSLKVRTGIQPQH

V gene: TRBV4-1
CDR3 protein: ASSQGRLAGETDTQY

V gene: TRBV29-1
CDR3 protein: SVWRDLRMF

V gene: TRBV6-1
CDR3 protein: ASGFGFGTLNEQY

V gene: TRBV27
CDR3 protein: ASTRQGSHGEAF

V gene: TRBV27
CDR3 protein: ASRLTAGTSSENEQY

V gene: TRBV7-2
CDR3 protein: ASSLKSEAHEAF

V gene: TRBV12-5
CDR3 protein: ASEGGGGRNGYT

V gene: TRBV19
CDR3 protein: ASSIPYSSYGYT

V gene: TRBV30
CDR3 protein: AWSTGRANTEAF

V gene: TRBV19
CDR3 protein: ASSARGTTPTDTQY

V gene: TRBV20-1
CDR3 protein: SAPGLAGTYEQY

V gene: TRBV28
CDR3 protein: ASSFIGMRGYT

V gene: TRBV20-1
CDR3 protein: SARGSPYNEQF

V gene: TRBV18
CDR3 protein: ASSPRTRQETQY

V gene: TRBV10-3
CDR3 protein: ALLRGTGELF

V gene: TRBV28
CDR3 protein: ASSSHRDKAYEQY

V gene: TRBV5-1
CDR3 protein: ASSFAGHIQETQY

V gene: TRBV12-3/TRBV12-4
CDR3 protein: ASSLRLYSNQPQH

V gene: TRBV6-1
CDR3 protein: ASSPDRSYGYT

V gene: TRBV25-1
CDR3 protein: ASSEWGQGRAAF

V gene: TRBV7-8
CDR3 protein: ASSYPSGRHQSNSYNEQF

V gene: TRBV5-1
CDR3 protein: ASSYWGDFYEQY

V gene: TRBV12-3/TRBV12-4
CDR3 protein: ASSFYEREFNEQF

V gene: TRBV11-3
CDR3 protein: ASSKQGGDTQY

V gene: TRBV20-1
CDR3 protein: SASDLNNEQL

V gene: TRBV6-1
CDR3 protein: ASRSTSGSSYEQY

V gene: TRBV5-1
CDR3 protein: ASTPLGGHTDTQY

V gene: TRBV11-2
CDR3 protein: ASSPSRGRLRMTQY

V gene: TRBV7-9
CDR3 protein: ASSLSTYEQY

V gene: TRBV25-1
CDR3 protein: ASSGGTRGYT

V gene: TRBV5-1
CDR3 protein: ASSLIGRNTEAF

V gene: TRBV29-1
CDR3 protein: SVRNEETQY

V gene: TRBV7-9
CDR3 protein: ASSLDWSRNTEAF

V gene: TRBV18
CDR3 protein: ASSPSGSITDTQY

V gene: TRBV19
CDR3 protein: ATEAYRDSYNEQF

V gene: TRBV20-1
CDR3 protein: SGTDGGRNEQF

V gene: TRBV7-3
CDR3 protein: ASSPGPSSGSLRDEQF